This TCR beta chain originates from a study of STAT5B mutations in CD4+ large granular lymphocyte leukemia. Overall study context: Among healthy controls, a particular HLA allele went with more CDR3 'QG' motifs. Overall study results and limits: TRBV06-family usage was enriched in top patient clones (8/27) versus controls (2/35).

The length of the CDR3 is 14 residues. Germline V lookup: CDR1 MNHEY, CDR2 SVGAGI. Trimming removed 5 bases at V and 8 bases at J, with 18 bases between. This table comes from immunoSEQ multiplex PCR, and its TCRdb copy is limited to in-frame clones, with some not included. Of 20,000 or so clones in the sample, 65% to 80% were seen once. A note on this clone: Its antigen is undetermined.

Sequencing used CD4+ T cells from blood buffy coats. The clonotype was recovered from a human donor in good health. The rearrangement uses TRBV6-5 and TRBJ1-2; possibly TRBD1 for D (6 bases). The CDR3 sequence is CASSKQGYYTGYTF. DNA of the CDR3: TGTGCCAGCAGTAAACAGGGATACTACACCGGCTACACCTTC.